This paragraph reports one T cell receptor beta chain. The data were taken from a study of control samples from healthy donors and cancer patients. V gave up 1 base and J gave up 3 bases; unmatched junction bases: 3. Germline CDR1 and CDR2: SEHNR and FQNEAQ (reference sequence). CDR3 length: 15 amino acids. TCRdb's copy holds only in-frame clones and misses some; the assay was immunoSEQ multiplex PCR. The sample includes roughly 55,000 clones, roughly 90% of them seen just once. The receptor comes from a man between 35 and 55 years old with colorectal cancer. The chain has TRBV7-9 and TRBJ1-5, with 7 bases aligning to TRBD1. Sequencing input: PBMCs. The CDR3 coding sequence is TGTGCCAGCAGCTTAGGGGACAGTCCCAATCAGCCCCAGCATTTT. As protein: CASSLGDSPNQPQHF.